This T cell receptor beta chain is from a study of OX40 agonist ivuxolimab in advanced cancers. Findings and caveats of the study: Among expanded peripheral T cells, antigen specificity went undetermined. Compared with CD4+, CD8+ T cells on average had more expanded clones.

Clones were read by immunoSEQ multiplex PCR, and TCRdb kept only the in-frame ones, dropping some. The sample lists roughly 77,000 clones, approximately 92% occurring once. The ends lost 0 bases at V and 6 bases at J; junction bases unmatched: 6. CDR1 and CDR2 from the germline V gene are LNHNV and YYDKDF (reference sequence). This CDR3 is built from 15 residues. Concerning this clone itself: Antigen specificity is unknown.

The clonotype originates from an adult with an advanced solid tumor such as melanoma, head and neck, liver or kidney cancer. This chain uses TRBV15 with TRBJ2-7; TRBD1 matches 9 bases. This material consisted of CD4+ or CD8+ T cells sorted from blood, taken in a trial of the OX40 agonist ivuxolimab. CDR3 nucleotide sequence: TGTGCCACCAGCAGAGACTCCGGGACAGGGTCCGAGCAGTACTTC. Its protein product is CATSRDSGTGSEQYF.